The next 32 T cell receptor beta chains were all read from a single sample in a study of metastatic and nonmetastatic thyroid tumors. TCRdb re-called clones via MiXCR from the PCR reads. The table has 20,000 to 25,000 clones, 20% to 30% seen once. There were no patients who had received any treatment before thyroid surgery. Sequencing was carried out using tumor tissue. Source of these receptors: a female donor with papillary thyroid cancer or a benign thyroid nodule (not recorded which). Some clones in this sample may be carry-over from other donors' samples.

This clone has a count of ten or more. Other DNA variants within this sample encode the same CDR3. The CDR3 loop reads CASSSRGTGGGDTQYF. The CDR3 region has the DNA TGTGCCAGCAGCTCCCGGGGGACAGGGGGCGGGGATACGCAGTATTTT. The rearrangement joins TRBV11-2 to TRBJ2-3, with 12 nucleotides matching TRBD1. J gave up 6 bases and V 4 bases, and 8 bases lay outside the gene matches. The CDR3 sequence is 16 residues long. Germline values: CDR1 SGHAT, CDR2 FQNNGV.

This clone appeared many times. The chain combines TRBV10-3 with TRBJ2-3; D tentatively fits TRBD1 or TRBD2 (5 bases each). CDR3 length: 13 residues. CDR1 and CDR2 from the germline V gene are ENHRY and SYGVKD. V lost 6 bases, J lost 7 bases, and 14 bases lay in between. CDR3 nucleotides: TGTGCCATCAGCCCCGGCGAGGGGAATACGCAGTATTTT. It translates to CAISPGEGNTQYF.

This clone was picked up a small number of times. This sequence joins TRBV6-5 and TRBJ1-5; unclear D gene. This CDR3 has 14 residues. Germline CDR1 is MNHEY and CDR2 is SVGAGI. The V end was cut by 2 bases, the J end by 0 bases, with 5 bases between. CDR3 bases: TGTGCCAGCAGTTACCGGTATAGCAATCAGCCCCAGCATTTT. Encoded protein: CASSYRYSNQPQHF.

This clone is deemed medium-sized. DNA for the CDR3: TGTGCCAGCAGCCTCCAGATACAGGGAGCGGGCTACACCTTC. Its protein is CASSLQIQGAGYTF. The V call is TRBV3-1, the J call TRBJ1-2, with a weak D call TRBD1 (6 bases). CDR1 and CDR2 (germline): LGHDT, YNNKEL (reference sequence). V lost 4 bases and J lost 8, with 17 bases in between. CDR3 length: 14 residues. Variable domain in full (rest from reference TRBV3-1 and TRBJ1-2): DTAVSQTPKYLVTQMGNDKSIKCEQNLGHDTMYWYKQDSKKFLKIMFSYNNKELIINETVPNRFSPKSPDKAHLNLHINSLELGDSAVYFCASSLQIQGAGYTFGSGTRLTVV.

This clone was recorded at least ten times. V gene TRBV30 combines with J gene TRBJ2-4; maybe TRBD2 (6 bases). This CDR3 is built from 15 residues. V dropped 3 bases and J dropped 8 bases, with 20 bases sitting between them. The germline V gene encodes CDR1 GTSNPN and CDR2 SVGIG (reference sequence). The CDR3 protein is CAWRGRSAGSDIQYF. CDR3 coding DNA: TGTGCCTGGAGAGGGAGGAGCGCCGGGAGTGACATTCAGTACTTC.

The chain employs TRBV6-1 and TRBJ2-7; 9 nucleotides align to TRBD1. Unmatched junction bases numbered 13, after V lost 5 bases and J lost 8 bases. Germline CDR1 is MNHNS and CDR2 is SASEGT. The CDR3 covers 15 residues. CDR3 region: CASSTRGQGNVKQYF. CDR3 sequence (DNA): TGTGCCAGCAGTACGCGGGGACAGGGCAATGTCAAGCAGTACTTC.

This clone was observed many times. A much bigger clone sits one base away, suggesting this may be a read error. The same CDR3 can be traced to other DNA sequences in this sample. The rearrangement joins TRBV30 to TRBJ2-3; 12 bases align to TRBD2. J gave up 6 bases and V 3 bases, and 4 bases lay outside the gene matches. This CDR3 is built from 14 residues. Germline-derived CDR1 and CDR2 are GTSNPN and SVGIG (reference sequence). This chain's CDR3 is CAWRLAGGHDTQYF. The CDR3 DNA reads as TGTGCCTGGAGGCTAGCGGGGGGGCACGATACGCAGTATTTT.

Within the sample, this clone is medium-sized. The V and J genes are TRBV19 and TRBJ1-1; maybe TRBD1 (5 bases). The length of the CDR3 is 15 residues. V lost 5 bases and J 5 bases, leaving 18 bases between the germline ends. Germline lookup yields CDR1 LNHDA and CDR2 SQIVND (reference sequence). The CDR3 DNA follows: TGTGCCAGTAGTCCTTGGACCGCGGGGGGGACTGAAGCTTTCTTT. This sequence encodes CASSPWTAGGTEAFF.

This clone came up a few times. The genes are TRBV6-1 and TRBJ2-7; D may correspond to TRBD1 or TRBD2 (6 bases each). CDR3 length: 14 amino acids. Germline-derived CDR1 and CDR2 are MNHNS and SASEGT. V was pared by 5 bases and J by 0 bases, with 11 bases between. In DNA, the CDR3 is TGTGCCAGCAGTCTCCGGGGGCCCTCCTACGAGCAGTACTTC. This encodes CASSLRGPSYEQYF.

Sample share makes this clone medium-sized (0.01 to 0.1%). This sequence joins TRBV20-1 and TRBJ1-5, with TRBD1 matching 8 bases. CDR3 length: 12 amino acids. V was clipped by 3 bases and J by 5 bases; unmatched bases: 0. Germline loops: CDR1 DFQATT, CDR2 SNEGSKA (reference sequence). The CDR3 DNA is TGCAGTGCTAGGGACAGGGATCAGCCCCAGCATTTT. Protein product: CSARDRDQPQHF.

The rearrangement links TRBV3-1 to TRBJ2-2; 12 nucleotides line up with TRBD2. CDR3 size: 17 residues. Germline assignment: CDR1 LGHDT and CDR2 YNNKEL (reference sequence). The V segment lost 4 bases and the J segment 10 bases; nucleotides outside the gene matches: 13. The CDR3 region is CASSLGLAGTNTLELFF. The CDR3 coding sequence is TGTGCCAGCAGCCTAGGACTAGCGGGGACAAACACCTTGGAGCTGTTTTTT.

The sample holds a few counts of this clone. One junction end does not reproduce the germline sequence, and a read error may be involved. The CDR3 coding sequence is TGTGCCAGCAGTTTAGTGGTCTTAAACTATGGCTACACCTTC. Translation: CASSLVVLNYGYTF. This sequence joins TRBV10-3 and TRBJ1-2, with unresolved D. Germline V CDR1 and CDR2: ENHRY, SYGVKD. This CDR3 has 14 residues.

The sample holds a few counts of this clone. This could be a read error, since a much larger clone is one nucleotide away. Different DNA sequences within this sample yield the same CDR3. This chain connects TRBV19 to TRBJ2-5; D perhaps matches TRBD1 (6 bases). Per the germline V gene, CDR1 is LNHDA and CDR2 is SQIVND (reference sequence). The CDR3 loop spans 13 amino acids. Trimming left V 9 bases short and J 2 bases short, with 13 bases between. The CDR3 DNA sequence: TGTGCCAGCAGCTCGGACAGACAAGAGACCCAGTACTTC. Its translation: CASSSDRQETQYF.

This clone has ten or more counts. The chain links TRBV7-9 to TRBJ2-1; tentatively, D is TRBD2 (6 bases). Germline V gene lookup returns CDR1 SEHNR and CDR2 FQNEAQ (reference sequence). Trimming shortened V by 0 bases and J by 7 bases, and 13 bases separated the two germline ends. The CDR3 spans 15 residues. The CDR3 sequence: CASSLALASDNEQFF. In nucleotides, the CDR3 is TGTGCCAGCAGCTTAGCCCTAGCGTCTGATAATGAGCAGTTCTTC.

This clone was picked up many times. One end of the junction is discordant with germline, which a read error may explain. The gene calls are TRBV12-5 and TRBJ2-3, with D perhaps TRBD2 (6 bases). The CDR3 covers 14 residues. Germline lookup yields CDR1 LGHNT and CDR2 FRNRAP. Written as DNA, the CDR3 is TGTGCTGGAGGAACGGGACTTAGCACAGATACGCGGTATTTT. Translating gives CAGGTGLSTDTRYF. Looking up the rest from reference TRBV12-5 and TRBJ2-3 gives the full variable domain: DARVTQTPRHKVTEMGQEVTMRCQPILGHNTVFWYRQTMMQGLELLAYFRNRAPLDDSGMPKDRFSAEMPDATLATLKIQPSEPRDSAVYFCAGGTGLSTDTRYFGPGTRLTVL.

By frequency in the sample, this clone is medium-sized (0.01 to 0.1%). This rearrangement joins TRBV18 to TRBJ1-4, with 8 bases identical to TRBD1. Unmatched junction bases numbered 8, after V lost 0 bases and J lost 8 bases. CDR1 and CDR2 from the germline V gene are KGHSH and LQKENI. The CDR3 spans 16 residues. The CDR3 nucleotides read TGTGCCAGCTCACCACCGTCAGGACAGGGCGAAGAAAAACTGTTTTTT. Translation: CASSPPSGQGEEKLFF.

This clone was counted ten times or more. The chain is built from TRBV7-6 and TRBJ2-5; D remains unclear. The CDR3 is 16 amino acids. Germline CDR1 is SGHVS and CDR2 is FNYEAQ. V lost 2 bases and J lost 4, with 17 bases in between. CDR3 in amino acids: CASSLTGPTSTETQYF. CDR3 bases: TGTGCCAGCAGCTTAACCGGACCCACATCGACAGAGACCCAGTACTTC.

Concerning this clone: A much larger clone lies one base from this, so it may be a read error. The conserved phenylalanine or tryptophan normally closing the CDR3 is absent here, so this likely arose from a read error. This chain connects TRBV12-3 or TRBV12-4 to TRBJ2-7; TRBD1 is a possible D gene (5 bases). V was cut by 0 bases and J by 6 bases, with 9 bases left in between. The CDR3 extends over 13 amino acids. CDR3 sequence reads: CASSLAWGCEQYL. In DNA form, the CDR3 reads TGTGCCAGCAGTTTAGCGTGGGGCTGCGAGCAGTACCTC.

This clone was seen repeatedly, ten times or more. The gene calls are TRBV20-1 and TRBJ2-1, with TRBD1 identical over 9 bases. The CDR3 runs 19 residues. V was pared by 0 bases and J by 4 bases, with 16 bases of the junction left unmatched. The germline gives CDR1 DFQATT, CDR2 SNEGSKA (reference sequence). Here the CDR3 DNA reads TGCAGTGCTAGAGATAGTTCCCCGGGACAGGGAAAAAATTACAATGAGCAGTTCTTC. Amino acids: CSARDSSPGQGKNYNEQFF.

The J gene is TRBJ2-5, the V gene TRBV20-1; the D gene is possibly TRBD1 (6 bases). CDR1 and CDR2 (germline): DFQATT, SNEGSKA (reference sequence). With 4 bases removed from V and 5 bases from J, the gap between germline ends came to 17 bases. The CDR3 is 14 residues long. The CDR3 reads CSAIPGRGSETQYF. Written as DNA, the CDR3 is TGCAGTGCTATTCCTGGCAGGGGTTCCGAGACCCAGTACTTC.

Points on this clone: It may be a read error: a sequence one base away is much more abundant. In the same sample, other DNA sequences code for this CDR3. This chain uses TRBV5-6 with TRBJ2-3; D is ambiguous. Germline assignment: CDR1 SGHDT and CDR2 YYEEEE. This CDR3 contains 13 residues. CDR3 in DNA: TGTGCCAGCAGCAGGACCGTTGGGGATACACAGTATTTT. Its translation: CASSRTVGDTQYF.

This clone was observed many times. This chain links TRBV9 with TRBJ2-2; 7 bases match TRBD2. The V segment lost 0 bases and the J segment 4 bases; nucleotides outside the gene matches: 9. CDR3 size: 17 residues. Per germline, CDR1 SGDLS and CDR2 YYNGEE. DNA for the CDR3: TGTGCCAGCAGCGTAGGACTTGGGGGGGGAGCCACCGGGGAGCTGTTTTTT. It yields the protein CASSVGLGGGATGELFF.

This clone was observed a few times. Its ends do not fully match the called genes, so a read error is possible. Other nucleotide sequences in the sample specify the same CDR3. J is TRBJ2-1 and V is TRBV2; possibly TRBD2 for D (5 bases). The CDR3 sequence is 17 residues long. Germline CDR1 is SNHLY and CDR2 is FYNNEI. CDR3 sequence: CASSVSKRTNSGNEQFF. In DNA form, the CDR3 reads TGTGCTAGCAGTGTATCTAAGCGGACGAACTCTGGGAATGAGCAGTTCTTC.

In regard to this clone: Other DNA sequences of this sample code for an identical CDR3. The V gene is TRBV5-1, the J gene TRBJ2-7; 8 bases match TRBD1. V shed 0 bases, J shed 1 base, and the junction held 6 bases outside the gene matches. Germline V gene lookup returns CDR1 SGHRS and CDR2 YFSETQ. This CDR3 comprises 16 residues. In nucleotides, the CDR3 is TGCGCCAGCAGCTTGGAAGGGACAGGCGGTTCCTACGAGCAGTACTTC. It translates to CASSLEGTGGSYEQYF.

This clone has at least ten counts. This chain connects TRBV3-1 to TRBJ1-5; D possibly corresponds to TRBD1 (5 bases). The CDR3 sequence is 16 residues long. From germline, CDR1 is LGHDT and CDR2 YNNKEL (reference sequence). V was pared by 4 bases and J by 0 bases, with 13 bases between. The DNA for the CDR3 is TGTGCCAGCAGCCTTGGTGGGGGGTATAGCAATCAGCCCCAGCATTTT. It specifies CASSLGGGYSNQPQHF.

This clone is medium-sized (0.01 to 0.1%) by share. The V gene is TRBV2, the J gene TRBJ2-7, with D unresolved. This CDR3 comprises 12 residues. V was clipped by 7 bases and J by 1 base, with 8 bases between them. Germline V lookup: CDR1 SNHLY, CDR2 FYNNEI. The CDR3 sequence: CASNSESYEQYF. DNA for the CDR3: TGTGCCAGCAACTCGGAATCCTACGAGCAGTACTTC.

This clone was seen at least ten times. The identical CDR3 is also encoded by other nucleotide sequences in the sample. This rearrangement joins TRBV6-4 to TRBJ2-6; D is perhaps TRBD2 (5 bases). V lost 0 bases to trimming and J lost 2 bases, with 5 bases between them. This CDR3 contains 15 residues. CDR1 MRHNA and CDR2 SNTAGT come from the germline V gene. The CDR3 protein is CASSDSEAGANVLTF. CDR3 coding DNA: TGTGCCAGCAGTGACTCGGAGGCTGGGGCCAACGTCCTGACTTTC.

This chain links TRBV11-2 with TRBJ2-1; the D gene is possibly TRBD2 (6 bases). Germline V gives CDR1 SGHAT, CDR2 FQNNGV. V was shortened by 0 bases and J by 8 bases, with 23 bases between the two germline ends. The CDR3 is made up of 18 amino acids. The CDR3 here is CASSLDGCGAGWLYEQFF. CDR3 sequence (DNA): TGTGCCAGCAGCTTAGACGGTTGTGGGGCGGGGTGGCTTTATGAGCAGTTCTTC.

By frequency in the sample, this clone is medium-sized. This chain links TRBV20-1 with TRBJ2-7; 8 bases line up with TRBD2. The V gene end was trimmed by 4 bases and the J gene end by 1 base; junction bases not matched to a gene: 9. Per the germline V gene, CDR1 is DFQATT and CDR2 is SNEGSKA (reference sequence). The CDR3 runs 15 residues. CDR3 nucleotides: TGCAGTGCTACGGGGGGGGCTACGGTATCCTACGAGCAGTACTTC. Protein sequence: CSATGGATVSYEQYF.

This clone was counted at least ten times. The rearrangement joins TRBV3-1 to TRBJ2-3; D not certain. Per germline, CDR1 LGHDT and CDR2 YNNKEL (reference sequence). V lost 0 bases and J 5 bases, leaving 3 bases between the germline ends. The CDR3 consists of 12 residues. The CDR3 loop is CASSQDQDTQYF. The DNA for the CDR3 is TGTGCCAGCAGCCAAGATCAAGATACGCAGTATTTT.

The rearrangement links TRBV9 to TRBJ1-2; maybe TRBD1 (5 bases). CDR3 length equals 14 residues. The germline gives CDR1 SGDLS, CDR2 YYNGEE. Between the trimmed V and J ends, which lost 4 bases and 4 bases, there was a span of 14 bases. CDR3 protein: CASSPWGYCYGYTF. The DNA of the CDR3 is TGTGCCAGCAGCCCCTGGGGGTACTGCTATGGCTACACCTTC.

The V and J genes are TRBV11-1 and TRBJ2-2; D is possibly TRBD2 (5 bases). The CDR3 consists of 17 residues. The ends were cut back, 0 bases at V and 4 bases at J, with 15 bases in the middle. Germline CDR1 is SGHAT and CDR2 is FQDESV (reference sequence). The CDR3 loop is CASSLAVGGGGTGELFF. The CDR3 nucleotides read TGTGCCAGCAGCTTAGCCGTTGGCGGAGGAGGCACCGGGGAGCTGTTTTTT.